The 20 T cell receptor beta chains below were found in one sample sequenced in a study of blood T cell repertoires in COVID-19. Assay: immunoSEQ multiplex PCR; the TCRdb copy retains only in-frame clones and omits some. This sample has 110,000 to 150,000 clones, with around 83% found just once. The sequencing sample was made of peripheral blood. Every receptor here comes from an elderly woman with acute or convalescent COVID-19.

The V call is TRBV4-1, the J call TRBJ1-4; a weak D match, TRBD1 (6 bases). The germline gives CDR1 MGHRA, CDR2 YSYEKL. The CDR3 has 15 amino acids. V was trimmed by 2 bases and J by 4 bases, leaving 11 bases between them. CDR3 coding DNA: TGCGCCAGCAGCCAACGGGGGGCGGTTAATGAAAAACTGTTTTTT. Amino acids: CASSQRGAVNEKLFF.

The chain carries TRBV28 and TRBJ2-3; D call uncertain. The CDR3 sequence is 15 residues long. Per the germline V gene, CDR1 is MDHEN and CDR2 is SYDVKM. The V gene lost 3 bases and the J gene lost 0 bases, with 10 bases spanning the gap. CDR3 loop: CASSFLLSSTDTQYF. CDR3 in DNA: TGTGCCAGCAGTTTTCTCCTGAGTAGCACAGATACGCAGTATTTT.

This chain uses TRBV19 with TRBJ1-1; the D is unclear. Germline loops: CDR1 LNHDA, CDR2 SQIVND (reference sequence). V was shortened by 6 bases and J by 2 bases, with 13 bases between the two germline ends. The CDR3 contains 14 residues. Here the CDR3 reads CASRLRAPNTEAFF. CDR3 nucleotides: TGTGCCAGTAGGTTAAGAGCACCTAACACTGAAGCTTTCTTT.

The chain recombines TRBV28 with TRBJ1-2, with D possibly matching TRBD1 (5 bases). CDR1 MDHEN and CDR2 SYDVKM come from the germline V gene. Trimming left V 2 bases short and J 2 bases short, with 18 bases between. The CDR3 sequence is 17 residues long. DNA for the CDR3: TGTGCCAGCAGTTTACCCCCATGGGGGAGGATAAACTATGGCTACACCTTC. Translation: CASSLPPWGRINYGYTF.

CDR3 sequence (DNA): TGCAGCGTTGAGGGCGCGTCCCCCAGCTCCTACAATGAGCAGTTCTTC. Amino acids: CSVEGASPSSYNEQFF. The genes are TRBV29-1 and TRBJ2-1; no clear D. Trimming cost V 3 bases and J 0 bases, with 15 bases left between them. From germline, CDR1 is SQVTM and CDR2 ANQGSEA. The CDR3 sequence is 16 residues long.

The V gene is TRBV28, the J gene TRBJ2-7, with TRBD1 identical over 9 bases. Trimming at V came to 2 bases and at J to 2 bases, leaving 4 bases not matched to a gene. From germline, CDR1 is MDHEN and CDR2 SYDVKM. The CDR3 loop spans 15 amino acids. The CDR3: CASSLGTGPPYEQYF. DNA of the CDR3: TGTGCCAGCAGTTTAGGGACAGGGCCTCCCTACGAGCAGTACTTC.

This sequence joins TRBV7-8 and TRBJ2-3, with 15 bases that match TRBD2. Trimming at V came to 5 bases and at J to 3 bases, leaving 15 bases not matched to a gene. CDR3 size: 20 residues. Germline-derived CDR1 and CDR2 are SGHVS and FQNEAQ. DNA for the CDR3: TGTGCCAGCAGCCCCCCCCGGTGGACTAGCGGGGGGGTAGGGACAGATACGCAGTATTTT. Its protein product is CASSPPRWTSGGVGTDTQYF.

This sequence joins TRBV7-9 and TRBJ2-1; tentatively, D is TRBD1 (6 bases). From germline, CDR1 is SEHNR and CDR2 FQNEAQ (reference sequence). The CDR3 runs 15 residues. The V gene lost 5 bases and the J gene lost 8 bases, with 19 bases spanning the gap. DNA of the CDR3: TGTGCCAGCAGCCCGCCTTTAACAGGGCTCGATGAGCAGTTCTTC. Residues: CASSPPLTGLDEQFF.

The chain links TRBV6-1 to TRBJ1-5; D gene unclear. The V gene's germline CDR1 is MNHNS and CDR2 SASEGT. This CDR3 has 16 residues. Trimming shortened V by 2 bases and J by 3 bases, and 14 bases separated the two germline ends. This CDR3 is CASSERGQVPNQPQHF. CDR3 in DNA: TGTGCCAGCAGTGAAAGAGGGCAGGTGCCCAATCAGCCCCAGCATTTT.

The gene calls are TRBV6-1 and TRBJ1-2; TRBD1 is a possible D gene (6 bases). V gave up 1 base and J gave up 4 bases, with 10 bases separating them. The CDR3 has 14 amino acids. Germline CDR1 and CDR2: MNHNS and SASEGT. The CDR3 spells CASSEGGGAYGYTF. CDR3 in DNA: TGTGCCAGCAGTGAAGGTGGGGGGGCCTATGGCTACACCTTC.

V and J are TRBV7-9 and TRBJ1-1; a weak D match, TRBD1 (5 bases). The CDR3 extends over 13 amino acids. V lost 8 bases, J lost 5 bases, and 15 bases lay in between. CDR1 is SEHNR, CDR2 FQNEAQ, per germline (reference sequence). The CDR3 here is CASGGVIWTEAFF. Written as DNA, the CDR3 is TGTGCCAGCGGGGGGGTTATTTGGACTGAAGCTTTCTTT.

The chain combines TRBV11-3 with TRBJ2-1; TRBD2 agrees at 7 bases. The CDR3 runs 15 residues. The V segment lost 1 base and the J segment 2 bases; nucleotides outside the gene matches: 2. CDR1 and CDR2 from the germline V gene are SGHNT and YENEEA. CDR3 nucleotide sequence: TGTGCCAGCAGCTTAGGCGGGGGAACCTACAATGAGCAGTTCTTC. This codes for CASSLGGGTYNEQFF.

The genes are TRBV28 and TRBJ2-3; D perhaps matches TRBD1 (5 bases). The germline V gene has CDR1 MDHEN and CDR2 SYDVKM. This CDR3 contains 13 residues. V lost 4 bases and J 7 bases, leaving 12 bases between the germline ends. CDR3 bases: TGTGCCAGCAGTTCTGGGGCAGTTAATACGCAGTATTTT. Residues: CASSSGAVNTQYF.

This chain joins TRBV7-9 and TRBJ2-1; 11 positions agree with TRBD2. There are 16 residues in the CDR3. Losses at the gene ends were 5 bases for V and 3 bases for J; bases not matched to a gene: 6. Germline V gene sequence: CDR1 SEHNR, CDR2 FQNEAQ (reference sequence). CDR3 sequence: CASSPLAGVDYNEQFF. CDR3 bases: TGTGCCAGCAGCCCACTAGCGGGAGTGGACTACAATGAGCAGTTCTTC.

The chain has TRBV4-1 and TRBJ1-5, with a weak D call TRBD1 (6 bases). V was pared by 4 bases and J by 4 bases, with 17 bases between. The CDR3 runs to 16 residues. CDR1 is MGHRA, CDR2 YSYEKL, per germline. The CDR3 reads CASSPTSGQSNQPQHF. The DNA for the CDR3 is TGCGCCAGCAGCCCGACCTCAGGACAGTCAAATCAGCCCCAGCATTTT.

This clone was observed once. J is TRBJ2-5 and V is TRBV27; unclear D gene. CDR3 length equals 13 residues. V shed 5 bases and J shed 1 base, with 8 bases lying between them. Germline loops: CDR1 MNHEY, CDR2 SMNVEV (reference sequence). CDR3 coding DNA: TGTGCCAGCAGTCCAGACACCCAAGAGACCCAGTACTTC. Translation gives CASSPDTQETQYF.

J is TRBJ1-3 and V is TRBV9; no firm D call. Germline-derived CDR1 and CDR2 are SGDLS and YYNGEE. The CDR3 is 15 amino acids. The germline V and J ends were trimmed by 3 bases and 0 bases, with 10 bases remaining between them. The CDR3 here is CASSAGPNSGNTIYF. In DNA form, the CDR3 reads TGTGCCAGCAGCGCGGGTCCGAACTCTGGAAACACCATATATTTT.

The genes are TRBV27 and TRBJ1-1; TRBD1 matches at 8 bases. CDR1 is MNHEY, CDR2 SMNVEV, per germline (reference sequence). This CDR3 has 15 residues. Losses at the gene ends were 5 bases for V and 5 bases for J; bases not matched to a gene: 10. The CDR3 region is CASSPRTGWVTEAFF. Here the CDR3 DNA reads TGTGCCAGCAGTCCTCGGACAGGGTGGGTAACTGAAGCTTTCTTT.

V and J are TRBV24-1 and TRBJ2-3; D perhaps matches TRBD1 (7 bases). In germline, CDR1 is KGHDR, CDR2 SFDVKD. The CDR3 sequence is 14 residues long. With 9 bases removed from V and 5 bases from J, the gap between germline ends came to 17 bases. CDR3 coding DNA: TGTGCCACCGCTAGAGCAGGGGGGATAGATACGCAGTATTTT. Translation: CATARAGGIDTQYF.

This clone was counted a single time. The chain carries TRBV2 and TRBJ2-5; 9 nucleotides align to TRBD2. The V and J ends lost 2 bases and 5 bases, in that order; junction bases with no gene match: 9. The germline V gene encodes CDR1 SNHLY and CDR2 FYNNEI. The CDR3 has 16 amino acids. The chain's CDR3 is CASSEYHGLAGETQYF. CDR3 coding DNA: TGTGCCAGCAGTGAATACCATGGCCTAGCGGGGGAGACCCAGTACTTC.